This T cell receptor beta chain is drawn from a study of cytomegalovirus exposure and HLA in healthy donors. This CDR3 is built from 15 residues. Germline-derived CDR1 and CDR2 are MNHNS and SASEGT. The germline V and J ends were trimmed by 5 bases and 2 bases, with 13 bases remaining between them. A remark on this clone: Its antigen remains unidentified.

The PCR used 60 Vbeta and 13 Jbeta primers. The repertoire was sequenced with immunoSEQ multiplex PCR; TCRdb's copy has only in-frame clones and lacks some. The sample shows 90,000 to 120,000 clones, 60% to 75% of them seen only once. Study outcomes and limitations: Solely CMV serostatus was available to characterize immune exposure.

This chain links TRBV6-1 with TRBJ2-1; tentatively, D is TRBD1 (6 bases). The sample was PBMCs. This clonotype was sampled from a man aged 25 to 45 in good health and CMV-seronegative. CDR3 in amino acids: CASSTGTYAYNEQFF. The CDR3 DNA follows: TGTGCCAGCAGTACCGGGACATACGCCTACAATGAGCAGTTCTTC.